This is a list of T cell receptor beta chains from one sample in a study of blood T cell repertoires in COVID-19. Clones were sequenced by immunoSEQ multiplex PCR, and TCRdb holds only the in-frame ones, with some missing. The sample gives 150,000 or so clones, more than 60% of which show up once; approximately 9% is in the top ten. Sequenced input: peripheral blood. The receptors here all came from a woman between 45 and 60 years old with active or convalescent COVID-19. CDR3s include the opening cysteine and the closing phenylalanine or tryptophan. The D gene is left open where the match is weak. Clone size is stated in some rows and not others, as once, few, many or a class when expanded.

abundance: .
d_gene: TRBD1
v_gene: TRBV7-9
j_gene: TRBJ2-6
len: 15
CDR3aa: CASGTGISGANVLTF
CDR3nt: TGTGCCAGCGGGACAGGGATCTCTGGGGCCAACGTCCTGACTTTC

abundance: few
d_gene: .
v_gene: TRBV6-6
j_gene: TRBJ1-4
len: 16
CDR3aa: CATTPRGGATNEKLFF
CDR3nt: TGTGCCACCACCCCCCGGGGGGGCGCAACTAATGAAAAACTGTTTTTT

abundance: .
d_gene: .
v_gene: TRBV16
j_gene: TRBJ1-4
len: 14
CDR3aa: CASSQGQFNEKLFF
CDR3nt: TGTGCCAGCAGCCAAGGACAGTTTAATGAAAAACTGTTTTTT

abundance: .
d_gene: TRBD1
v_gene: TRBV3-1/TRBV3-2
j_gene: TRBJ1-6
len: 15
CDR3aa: CASKRRGPIHSPLHF
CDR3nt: TGTGCCAGCAAGCGAAGGGGGCCTATCCATTCACCCCTCCACTTT

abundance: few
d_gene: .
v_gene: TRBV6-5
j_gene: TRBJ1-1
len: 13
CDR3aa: CASSYGGVPEAFF
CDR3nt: TGTGCCAGCAGTTACGGCGGCGTCCCTGAAGCTTTCTTT

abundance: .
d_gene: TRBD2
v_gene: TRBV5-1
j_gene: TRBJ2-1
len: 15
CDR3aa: CASSPLAGGDNEQFF
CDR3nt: TGCGCCAGCAGCCCCCTAGCGGGAGGAGATAATGAGCAGTTCTTC

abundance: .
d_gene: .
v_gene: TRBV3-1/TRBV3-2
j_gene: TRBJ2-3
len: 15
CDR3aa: CASSQGGDSTDTQYF
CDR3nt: TGTGCCAGCAGCCAAGGCGGGGACAGCACAGATACGCAGTATTTT

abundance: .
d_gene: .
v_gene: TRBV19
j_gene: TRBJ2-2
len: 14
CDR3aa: CASKGRANTGELFF
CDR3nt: TGTGCCAGTAAAGGCAGGGCGAACACCGGGGAGCTGTTTTTT

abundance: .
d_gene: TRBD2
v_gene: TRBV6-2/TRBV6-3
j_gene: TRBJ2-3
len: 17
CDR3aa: CASSYSSGGARTDTQYF
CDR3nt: TGTGCCAGCAGTTACTCTAGCGGGGGGGCCAGGACAGATACGCAGTATTTT

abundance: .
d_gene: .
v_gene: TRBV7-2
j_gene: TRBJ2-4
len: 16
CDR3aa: CASSPLAVLAKNIQYF
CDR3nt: TGTGCCAGCAGCCCTTTAGCGGTCCTAGCCAAAAACATTCAGTACTTC

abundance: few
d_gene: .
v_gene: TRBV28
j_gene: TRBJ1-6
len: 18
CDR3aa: CASRGARQASSYNSPLHF
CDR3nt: TGTGCCAGCAGGGGGGCGCGGCAGGCTAGCTCCTATAATTCACCCCTCCACTTT

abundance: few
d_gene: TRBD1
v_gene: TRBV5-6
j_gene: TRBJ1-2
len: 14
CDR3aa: CASSLSVTGDGYTF
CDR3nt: TGTGCCAGCAGCTTGTCTGTAACAGGGGATGGCTACACCTTC

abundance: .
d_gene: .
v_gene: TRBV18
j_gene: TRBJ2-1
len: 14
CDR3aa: CASSPTTDNNEQFF
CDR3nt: TGTGCCAGCTCACCCACGACAGATAACAATGAGCAGTTCTTC

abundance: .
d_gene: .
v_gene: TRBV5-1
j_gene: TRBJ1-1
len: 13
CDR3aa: CASSFGGNTEAFF
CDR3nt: TGCGCCAGCAGCTTCGGGGGGAACACTGAAGCTTTCTTT

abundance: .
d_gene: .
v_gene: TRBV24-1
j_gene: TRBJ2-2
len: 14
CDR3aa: CATQNNRDTGELFF
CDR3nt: TGTGCCACCCAGAACAACAGGGACACCGGGGAGCTGTTTTTT

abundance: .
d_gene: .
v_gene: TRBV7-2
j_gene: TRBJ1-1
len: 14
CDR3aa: CASSLRTVNTEAFF
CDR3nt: TGTGCCAGCAGCCTCCGGACAGTGAACACTGAAGCTTTCTTT